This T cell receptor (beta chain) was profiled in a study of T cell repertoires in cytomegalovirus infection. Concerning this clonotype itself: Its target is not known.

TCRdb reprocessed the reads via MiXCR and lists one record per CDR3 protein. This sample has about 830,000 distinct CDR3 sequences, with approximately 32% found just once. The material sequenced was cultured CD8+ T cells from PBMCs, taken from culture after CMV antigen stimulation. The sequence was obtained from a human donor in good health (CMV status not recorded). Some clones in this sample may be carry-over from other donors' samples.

The CDR3, as DNA: TGTGCCAGCAGTTACCTCAACGGGGGCGGTAATTCACCCCTCCACTTT. Translating gives CASSYLNGGGNSPLHF. The chain has TRBV6-5 and TRBJ1-6, with D perhaps matching TRBD1 (6 bases). Between the trimmed V and J ends, which lost 2 bases and 6 bases, there was a span of 14 bases. The CDR3 consists of 16 residues. Germline V lookup: CDR1 MNHEY, CDR2 SVGAGI.